This T cell receptor beta chain comes out of a study of long-term antiretroviral therapy in people with HIV. Samples were assayed with immunoSEQ v3.0 at survey level. TCRdb keeps only in-frame clones here, not all; method: immunoSEQ multiplex PCR. The table shows some 29,000 clones, with 95% to 98% occurring only once. Deletions cut 3 bases from V and 5 bases from J, with 20 bases between. The CDR3 has 17 residues. Germline-derived CDR1 and CDR2 are SGHAT and FQNNGV. As for this clone: The antigen is unknown.

Study results and caveats: Narrower CDR3 length ranges marked HIV repertoires relative to controls. Post-ART, diversity grew, though it stayed under transplant donor control levels.

The rearrangement links TRBV11-2 to TRBJ2-1, with D maybe TRBD1 (5 bases). The TCR originated in a man aged 30 to 39 with HIV. The sample here was unsorted PBMCs, taken 7.6 years after starting antiretroviral therapy. CDR3 loop: CASSFVMGPRTHNEQFF. CDR3 DNA: TGTGCCAGCAGCTTTGTGATGGGGCCCCGAACCCACAATGAGCAGTTCTTC.